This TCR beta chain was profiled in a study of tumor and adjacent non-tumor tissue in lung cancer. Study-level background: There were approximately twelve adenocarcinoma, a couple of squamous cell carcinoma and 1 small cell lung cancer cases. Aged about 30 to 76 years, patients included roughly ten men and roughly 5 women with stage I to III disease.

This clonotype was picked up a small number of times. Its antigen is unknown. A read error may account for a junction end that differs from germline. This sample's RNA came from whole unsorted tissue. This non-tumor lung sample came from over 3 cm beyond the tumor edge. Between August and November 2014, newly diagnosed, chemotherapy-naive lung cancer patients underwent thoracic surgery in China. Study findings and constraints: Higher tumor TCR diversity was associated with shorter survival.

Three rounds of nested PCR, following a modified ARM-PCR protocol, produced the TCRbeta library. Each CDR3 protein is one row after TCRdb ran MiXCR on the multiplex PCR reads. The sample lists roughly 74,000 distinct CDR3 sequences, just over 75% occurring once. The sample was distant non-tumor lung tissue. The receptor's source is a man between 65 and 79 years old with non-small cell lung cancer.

CDR3 protein: CASTESGTYNEQLF. DNA of the CDR3: TGTGCCAGCACTGAGAGCGGAACCTACAATGAGCAGTTATTC. The chain links TRBV12-3 or TRBV12-4 to TRBJ2-1, with D possibly TRBD2 on 5 matching bases. This CDR3 region has 14 residues.